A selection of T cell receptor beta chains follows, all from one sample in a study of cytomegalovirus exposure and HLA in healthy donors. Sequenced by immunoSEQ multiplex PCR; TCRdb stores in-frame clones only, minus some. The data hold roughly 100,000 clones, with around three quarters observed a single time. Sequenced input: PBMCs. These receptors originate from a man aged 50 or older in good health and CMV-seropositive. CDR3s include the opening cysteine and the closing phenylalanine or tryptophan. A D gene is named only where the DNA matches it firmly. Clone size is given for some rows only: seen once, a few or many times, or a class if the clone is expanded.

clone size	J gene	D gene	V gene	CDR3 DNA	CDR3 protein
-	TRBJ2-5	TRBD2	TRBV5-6	TGTGCCAGCAGCGGGGGCCAGACTAGCGGGAAAGAGACCCAGTACTTC	CASSGGQTSGKETQYF
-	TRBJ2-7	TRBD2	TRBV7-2	TGTGCCAGCAGCCCCCCCAGGACGGGACTAGCAGACGAGCAGTACTTC	CASSPPRTGLADEQYF
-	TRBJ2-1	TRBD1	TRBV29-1	TGCAGCGCCTGGGGACAGGTCAACAATGAGCAGTTCTTC	CSAWGQVNNEQFF
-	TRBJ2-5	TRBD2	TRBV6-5	TGTGCCAGCAGTCGCGAGGGGAGGGAGAGGGAGACCCAGTACTTC	CASSREGRERETQYF
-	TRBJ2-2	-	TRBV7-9	TGTGCCAGCAGCTTAGGGGGGCTAAACACCGGGGAGCTGTTTTTT	CASSLGGLNTGELFF
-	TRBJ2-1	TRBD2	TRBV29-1	TGCAGCGTTGAAGTCCAGCGGGAGAGTGAGCAGTTCTTC	CSVEVQRESEQFF
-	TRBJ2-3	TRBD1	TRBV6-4	TGTGCCAGCAGTGATCCGGGACAGTGCACAGATACGCAGTATTTT	CASSDPGQCTDTQYF
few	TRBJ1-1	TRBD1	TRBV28	TGTGCCAGCAGTTTATCAGGGGGAGGCACTGAAGCTTTCTTT	CASSLSGGGTEAFF
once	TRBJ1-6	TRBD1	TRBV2	TGTGCCAGCAGTAACAAGGGGGCTAATTCACCCCTCCACTTT	CASSNKGANSPLHF
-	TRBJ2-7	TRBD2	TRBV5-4	TGTGCCAGCAGCCCCGCGGGCCTAGCGGGAAACGAGCAGTACTTC	CASSPAGLAGNEQYF
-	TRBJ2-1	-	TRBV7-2	TGTGCCAGCAGCTTAGTGGCAGCGGGCCGACCGGGCAATGAGCAGTTCTTC	CASSLVAAGRPGNEQFF
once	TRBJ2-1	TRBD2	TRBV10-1	TGCGCCAGCAGTGATCGGAGCGGGGCGTACAATGAGCAGTTCTTC	CASSDRSGAYNEQFF
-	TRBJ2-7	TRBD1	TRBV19	TGTGCCAGTAGTAGAGGGGACAGCCCCTACGAGCAGTACTTC	CASSRGDSPYEQYF
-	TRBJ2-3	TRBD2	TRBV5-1	TGCGCCAGCAGCACCGGACTAGCGGGAGGATACACAGATACGCAGTATTTT	CASSTGLAGGYTDTQYF
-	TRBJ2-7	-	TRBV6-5	TGTGCCAGCACGTCCTACGAGCAGTACTTC	CASTSYEQYF
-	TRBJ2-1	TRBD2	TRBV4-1	TGCGCCAGCAGCCCGGGACTAGCGGACGGCAATGAGCAGTTCTTC	CASSPGLADGNEQFF
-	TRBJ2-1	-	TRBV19	TGTGCCAGTAGTATGCCCCAAAGCTGTGAGCAGTTCTTC	CASSMPQSCEQFF
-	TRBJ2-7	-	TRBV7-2	TGTGCCAGCAGCTTAGTGTTGGACAGCTACGAGCAGTACTTC	CASSLVLDSYEQYF
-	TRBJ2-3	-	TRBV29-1	TGCAGCGTTGACTCGGGACGGACAGCGGATACGCAGTATTTT	CSVDSGRTADTQYF
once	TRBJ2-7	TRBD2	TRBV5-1	TGCGCCAGCAGCTGGGCTAGCGGGGCATACGAGCAGTACTTC	CASSWASGAYEQYF
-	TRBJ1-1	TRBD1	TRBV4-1	TGCGCCAGCAGAAACCGGGACAGGGGTTTATTTGGGACTAACACTGAAGCTTTCTTT	CASRNRDRGLFGTNTEAFF
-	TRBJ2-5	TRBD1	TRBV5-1	TGCGCCAGCAGCCGGACAGGGGGCCAAGAGACCCAGTACTTC	CASSRTGGQETQYF
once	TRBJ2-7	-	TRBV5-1	TGCGCCAGCAGCTCCCGGACAGTTAACTACGAGCAGTACTTC	CASSSRTVNYEQYF
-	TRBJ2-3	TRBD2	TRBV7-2	TGTGCCAGCAGGGGGTGGACTAGCGTATCTAGCACAGATACGCAGTATTTT	CASRGWTSVSSTDTQYF
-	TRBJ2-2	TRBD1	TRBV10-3	TGTGCCATCAGCGGGACAGGGGACACCGGGGAGCTGTTTTTT	CAISGTGDTGELFF
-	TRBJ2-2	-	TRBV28	TGTGCCAGCAGCCTGGGACACCCCACCGGGGAGCTGTTTTTT	CASSLGHPTGELFF
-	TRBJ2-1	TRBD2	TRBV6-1	TGTGCCAGCAGTGAATTAGCGGGAGCGATACAGTTCTTC	CASSELAGAIQFF
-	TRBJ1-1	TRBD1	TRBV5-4	TGTGCCAGCAGCGGACCCGGGACAGTAGTAACTGAAGCTTTCTTT	CASSGPGTVVTEAFF
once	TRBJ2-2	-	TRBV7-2	TGTGCCAGCAGCTTAGTCGTCAGGGCGGTCGGGGAGCTGTTTTTT	CASSLVVRAVGELFF
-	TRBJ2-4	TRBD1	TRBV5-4	TGTGCCAGCAGCCCAGGAGGACAGGGGGCAGGAAACATTCAGTACTTC	CASSPGGQGAGNIQYF
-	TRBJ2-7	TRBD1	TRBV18	TGTGCCAGCTCACCACCGAGTACAGGGGGGTACGAGCAGTACTTC	CASSPPSTGGYEQYF
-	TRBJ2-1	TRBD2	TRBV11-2	TGTGCCAGCAGCTCGACTAGCGGGAGGATCCACAATGAGCAGTTCTTC	CASSSTSGRIHNEQFF
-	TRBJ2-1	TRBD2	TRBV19	TGTGCCAGCCGAGAGCGGGAGAGGTCCTACAATGAGCAGTTCTTC	CASRERERSYNEQFF
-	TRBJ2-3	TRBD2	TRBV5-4	TGTGCCAGCAGCTTATCAGCGGGACGTGCGGGCACAGATACGCAGTATTTT	CASSLSAGRAGTDTQYF
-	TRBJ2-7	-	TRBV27	TGTGCCAGCAGTATCTGGACTTTCTACGAGCAGTACTTC	CASSIWTFYEQYF
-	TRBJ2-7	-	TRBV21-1	TGTGCCAGCAGCACCGGACTAGCGGTTGTTCTCGAGCAGTACTTC	CASSTGLAVVLEQYF
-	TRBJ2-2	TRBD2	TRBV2	TGTGCCAGCATGGAGGGGAGCGGGAGGGCCTCCGGGGAGCTGTTTTTT	CASMEGSGRASGELFF
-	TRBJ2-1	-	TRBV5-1	TGCGCCAGCAGCTTGACAGTTTCCAATGAGCAGTTCTTC	CASSLTVSNEQFF
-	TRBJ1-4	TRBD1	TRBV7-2	TGTGCCAGCAGTTCGGGACAGATGAATGAAAAACTGTTTTTT	CASSSGQMNEKLFF
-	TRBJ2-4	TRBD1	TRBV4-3	TGCGCCAGCAGCCGAGGGACAGGGGGGAACATTCAGTACTTC	CASSRGTGGNIQYF
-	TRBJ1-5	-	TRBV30	TGTGCCTGGAGTATGGGGGGGGATCAGCCCCAGCATTTT	CAWSMGGDQPQHF
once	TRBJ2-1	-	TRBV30	TGTGCCTGGCAGGGCAGGGGTGAGCAGTTCTTC	CAWQGRGEQFF
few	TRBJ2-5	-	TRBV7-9	TGTGCCAGCAGCCCAAGAATGGGCAGGGGAGAAGAGACCCAGTACTTC	CASSPRMGRGEETQYF
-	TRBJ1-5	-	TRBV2	TGTGCCAGCAGTGATGTAGGGGCAGCAAATCAGCCCCAGCATTTT	CASSDVGAANQPQHF
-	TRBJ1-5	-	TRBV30	TGTGCCTGGAGTGGCGACACCAATCAGCCCCAGCATTTT	CAWSGDTNQPQHF
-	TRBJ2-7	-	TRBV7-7	TGTGCCAGCAGCCCGCAACTAGACTCCTACGAGCAGTACTTC	CASSPQLDSYEQYF
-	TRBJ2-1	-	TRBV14	TGTGCCAGCAGCCCCCGGACAGACTCCTACAATGAGCAGTTCTTC	CASSPRTDSYNEQFF